These 11 T cell receptor beta chains share one sample of origin, sequenced in a study of technical replicates of blood from a few donors. Assay used: immunoSEQ multiplex PCR; TCRdb lists only in-frame clones, some missing. The data show some 70,000 clones, 92% seen once. The sample was T cells isolated from PBMCs. These receptors were obtained from a human donor in good health.

The rearrangement uses TRBV7-9 and TRBJ1-1; D is possibly TRBD1 (5 bases). The V gene's germline CDR1 is SEHNR and CDR2 FQNEAQ (reference sequence). The length of the CDR3 is 17 residues. Trimming shortened V by 0 bases and J by 1 base, and 15 bases separated the two germline ends. The CDR3 DNA sequence: TGTGCCAGCAGCTTAGCCGGAACTACGGACAAGAACACTGAAGCTTTCTTT. Residues: CASSLAGTTDKNTEAFF.

The chain couples TRBV4-2 to TRBJ2-3; possibly TRBD2 for D (5 bases). The length of the CDR3 is 14 residues. The germline V and J ends were trimmed by 2 bases and 1 base, with 7 bases remaining between them. The V gene's germline CDR1 is LGHNA and CDR2 YNFKEQ. This CDR3 reads CASSQRDGTDTQYF. In nucleotides, the CDR3 is TGTGCCAGCAGCCAACGGGATGGCACAGATACGCAGTATTTT.

The chain joins TRBV4-1 to TRBJ1-1; D call uncertain. The V gene's germline CDR1 is MGHRA and CDR2 YSYEKL. Trimming removed 2 bases at V and 4 bases at J, with 11 bases between. The CDR3 length is 14 residues. Written as DNA, the CDR3 is TGCGCCAGCAGCCAAACGGAGGTGAGCACTGAAGCTTTCTTT. Translation gives CASSQTEVSTEAFF.

V usage is TRBV6-1 and J usage is TRBJ2-3; 7 nucleotides match TRBD2. Losses at the gene ends were 5 bases for V and 5 bases for J; bases not matched to a gene: 10. This CDR3 comprises 15 residues. Germline V gives CDR1 MNHNS, CDR2 SASEGT. This CDR3 is CASSSERELEDTQYF. DNA of the CDR3: TGTGCCAGCAGTTCAGAGCGGGAATTGGAAGATACGCAGTATTTT.

In its sample, this clone was seen a few times. The V call is TRBV19, the J call TRBJ1-1; tentative D call: TRBD1 (5 bases). There are 15 residues in the CDR3. Germline V CDR1 and CDR2: LNHDA, SQIVND (reference sequence). V was shortened by 3 bases and J by 1 base, with 12 bases between the two germline ends. The CDR3 region has the DNA TGTGCCAGTAGTATTCCCGTCAGGGCGAACACTGAAGCTTTCTTT. Amino acids: CASSIPVRANTEAFF.

The rearrangement links TRBV4-3 to TRBJ2-2; the match to TRBD2 covers 9 bases. V lost 4 bases and J lost 5; bases outside the gene matches: 2. The CDR3 is 14 amino acids. The germline gives CDR1 LGHNA, CDR2 YSLEER. CDR3 coding DNA: TGCGCCAGCAGCCGCAGCGGGGGGACCGGGGAGCTGTTTTTT. This gives the protein CASSRSGGTGELFF.

J is TRBJ2-7 and V is TRBV4-1; tentative D call: TRBD2 (6 bases). Germline V gene lookup returns CDR1 MGHRA and CDR2 YSYEKL. V dropped 5 bases and J dropped 2 bases, with 13 bases sitting between them. The length of the CDR3 is 14 residues. CDR3 amino acids: CASSIRDSTYEQYF. The CDR3 nucleotides are TGCGCCAGCAGCATCCGGGACTCAACCTACGAGCAGTACTTC.

V gene TRBV10-3 combines with J gene TRBJ2-7; D possibly corresponds to TRBD1 (5 bases). Germline CDR1 ENHRY, CDR2 SYGVKD. The V end was cut by 0 bases, the J end by 4 bases, with 19 bases between. The CDR3 covers 17 residues. The CDR3 bases are TGTGCCATCAGTGAGTCAGATGTCTCCGTCTCAGGGTACGAGCAGTACTTC. Encoded protein: CAISESDVSVSGYEQYF.

This clone was recorded only once. The V gene is TRBV18, the J gene TRBJ2-7; D is unclear. CDR1 is KGHSH, CDR2 LQKENI, per germline. The CDR3 covers 13 residues. Trimming stripped 3 bases from V and 5 bases from J, with 11 bases between. The CDR3 DNA follows: TGTGCCAGCTCACCCGGTCCCCCTGACGAGCAGTACTTC. Its protein product is CASSPGPPDEQYF.

The chain combines TRBV2 with TRBJ1-3; TRBD1 matches 8 bases. Germline V gives CDR1 SNHLY, CDR2 FYNNEI. With 3 bases clipped from V and 3 bases from J, the junction kept 1 base outside the gene matches. This CDR3 comprises 14 residues. CDR3 sequence reads: CASSDGQGGNTIYF. The CDR3 nucleotides read TGTGCCAGCAGTGACGGACAGGGTGGAAACACCATATATTTT. Combining the CDR3 with reference TRBV2 and TRBJ1-3 gives the whole variable domain EPEVTQTPSHQVTQMGQEVILRCVPISNHLYFYWYRQILGQKVEFLVSFYNNEISEKSEIFDDQFSVERPDGSNFTLKIRSTKLEDSAMYFCASSDGQGGNTIYFGEGSWLTVV.

This sequence joins TRBV4-1 and TRBJ1-5; a possible D gene is TRBD1 (5 bases). CDR1 and CDR2 (germline): MGHRA, YSYEKL. Trimming took 3 bases from V and 0 from J, leaving 9 bases between them. The CDR3 is made up of 15 amino acids. CDR3 nucleotides: TGCGCCAGCAGCCAGCAGACAGTTAGCAATCAGCCCCAGCATTTT. It codes for CASSQQTVSNQPQHF.